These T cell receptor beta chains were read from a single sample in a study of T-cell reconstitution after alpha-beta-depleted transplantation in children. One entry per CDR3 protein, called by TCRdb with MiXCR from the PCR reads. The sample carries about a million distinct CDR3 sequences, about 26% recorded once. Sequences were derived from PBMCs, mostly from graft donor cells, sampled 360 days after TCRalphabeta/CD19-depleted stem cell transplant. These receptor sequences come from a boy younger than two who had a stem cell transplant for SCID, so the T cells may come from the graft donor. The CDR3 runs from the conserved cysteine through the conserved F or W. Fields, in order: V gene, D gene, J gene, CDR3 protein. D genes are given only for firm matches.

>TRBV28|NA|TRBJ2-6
CASSFGLSYSGANVLTF
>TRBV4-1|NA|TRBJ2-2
CASSQASGELFF
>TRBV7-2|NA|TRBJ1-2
CASSRTLYGYTF
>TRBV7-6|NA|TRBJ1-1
CASSFGDDTDPFEAFF
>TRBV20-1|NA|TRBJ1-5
CSLGRGNQPQHF
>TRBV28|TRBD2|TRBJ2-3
CASRLTLAERNTDTQYF
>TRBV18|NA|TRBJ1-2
CASSPRSDGANYGYTF
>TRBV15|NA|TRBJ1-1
CATSRDRRRPAFF
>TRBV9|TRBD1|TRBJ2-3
CASSPRGDRITDTQYF
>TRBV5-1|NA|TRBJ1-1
CASSLGQIARAFF
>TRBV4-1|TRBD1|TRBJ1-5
CASSHSGGQPQHF
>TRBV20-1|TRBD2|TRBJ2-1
CSASWRGAYNEQFF
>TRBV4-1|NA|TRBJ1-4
CASSLSGNGLRNEKLFF
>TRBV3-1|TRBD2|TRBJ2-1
CASSTPPGTSDDEQFF
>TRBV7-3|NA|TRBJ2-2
CASSLGYGTGELFF
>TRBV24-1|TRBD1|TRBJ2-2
CATSDSRTGRTGELFF
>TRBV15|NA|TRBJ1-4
CATSRDEAFYEKLFF
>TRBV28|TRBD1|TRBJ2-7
CASRSRDRGYYEQYF
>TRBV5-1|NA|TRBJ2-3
CASSPWSSKVGDTQYF
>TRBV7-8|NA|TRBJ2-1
CASSENRALLYNEQFF
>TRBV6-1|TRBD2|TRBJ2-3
CASSLRLAGGKGDTQYF
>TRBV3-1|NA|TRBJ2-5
CASRPTNQETQYF
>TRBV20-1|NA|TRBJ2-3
CSAPRLSSRDTQYF
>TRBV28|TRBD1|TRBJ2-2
CASRPQGAATGELFF
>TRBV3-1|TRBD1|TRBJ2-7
CASSQWMGQGAHEQYF
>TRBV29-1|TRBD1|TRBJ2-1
CSVLRDRGQGEQFF